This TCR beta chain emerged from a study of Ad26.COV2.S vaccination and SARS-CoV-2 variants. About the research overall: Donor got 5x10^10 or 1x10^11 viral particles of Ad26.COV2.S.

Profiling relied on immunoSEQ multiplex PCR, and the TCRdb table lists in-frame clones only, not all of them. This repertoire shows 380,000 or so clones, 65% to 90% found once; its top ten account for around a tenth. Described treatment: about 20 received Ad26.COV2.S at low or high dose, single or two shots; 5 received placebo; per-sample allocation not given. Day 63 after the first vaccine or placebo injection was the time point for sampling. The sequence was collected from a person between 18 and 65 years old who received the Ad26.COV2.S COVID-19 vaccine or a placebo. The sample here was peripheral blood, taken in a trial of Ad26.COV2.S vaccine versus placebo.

CDR3 region: CASSILAGGPGEQFF. The CDR3 DNA sequence: TGTGCCAGCAGCATACTAGCGGGAGGGCCCGGTGAGCAGTTCTTC. The V call is TRBV7-3, the J call TRBJ2-1, with 13 positions matching TRBD2. The junction had 7 bases not matched to a gene; V was cut back by 5 bases and J by 9 bases. CDR1 is SGHTA and CDR2 is FQGTGA in the germline V gene. This CDR3 is built from 15 residues. Based on the CDR3 plus reference TRBV7-3 and TRBJ2-1, the full variable domain is GAGVSQTPSNKVTEKGKYVELRCDPISGHTALYWYRQSLGQGPEFLIYFQGTGAADDSGLPNDRFFAVRPEGSVSTLKIQRTERGDSAVYLCASSILAGGPGEQFFGPGTRLTVL.